Following are 14 T cell receptor beta chains from one sample sequenced in a study of shared clonotypes between healthy human individuals. Sequenced by immunoSEQ multiplex PCR; TCRdb stores in-frame clones only, minus some. Of 2 million to 2.5 million clones listed, about 94% are singletons. The sequenced sample consisted of naive CD4+ T cells sorted from blood. The subset was: CD45RA+ positively selected. The receptors originated from a man in his late teens or twenties in good health.

A word on this clone: Other DNA sequences in this specimen translate into the identical CDR3. The rearrangement links TRBV11-2 to TRBJ2-7; TRBD1 matches 7 bases. The V gene's germline CDR1 is SGHAT and CDR2 FQNNGV. The V and J ends lost 5 bases and 0 bases, in that order; junction bases with no gene match: 1. The CDR3 contains 13 residues. CDR3 bases: TGTGCCAGCAGCCGGGACAGCTCCTACGAGCAGTACTTC. This sequence encodes CASSRDSSYEQYF.

The CDR3 reads CAWSVSRDSSGNTIYF. The CDR3 DNA is TGTGCCTGGAGTGTTAGTAGGGACAGCTCTGGAAACACCATATATTTT. V and J are TRBV30 and TRBJ1-3; 7 nucleotides match TRBD1. CDR3 length: 16 amino acids. Germline-derived CDR1 and CDR2 are GTSNPN and SVGIG (reference sequence). V shed 0 bases and J 0 bases; nucleotides not matched to a gene: 5.

The chain couples TRBV18 to TRBJ1-2, with a weak D call TRBD1 (5 bases). V lost 1 base, J lost 2 bases, and 20 bases lay in between. Germline CDR1 and CDR2: KGHSH and LQKENI. There are 18 residues in the CDR3. Here the CDR3 reads CASSPQGLLVGGNYGYTF. The CDR3 DNA is TGTGCCAGCTCACCACAGGGGCTCTTGGTCGGGGGAAACTATGGCTACACCTTC.

The chain uses TRBV4-1 and TRBJ1-1; 7 positions match TRBD1. After removal of 4 bases from V and 0 bases from J, the junction contained 5 bases not matched to a gene. The CDR3 extends over 15 amino acids. The germline V gene encodes CDR1 MGHRA and CDR2 YSYEKL. In DNA form, the CDR3 reads TGCGCCAGCAGCCGAGGGACAGAGTTGAACACTGAAGCTTTCTTT. Translating it yields CASSRGTELNTEAFF.

For the CDR3, the DNA is TGCGCCAGCAGTGAGCGGGTAGGACAGGGCGTAGGGTCACCCCTCCACTTT. As protein: CASSERVGQGVGSPLHF. The V call is TRBV10-2, the J call TRBJ1-6; 8 bases align to TRBD1. This CDR3 comprises 17 residues. CDR1 and CDR2 from the germline V gene are WSHSY and SAAADI. J was trimmed by 10 bases and V by 2 bases; bases with no gene match: 13.

The rearrangement joins TRBV11-2 to TRBJ2-1, with D perhaps TRBD1 or TRBD2 (5 bases each). The germline gives CDR1 SGHAT, CDR2 FQNNGV. V lost 8 bases and J 6 bases, leaving 14 bases between the germline ends. The CDR3 totals 13 residues. CDR3 sequence: CASEREGTNEQFF. CDR3 sequence (DNA): TGTGCCAGCGAGAGGGAAGGGACCAATGAGCAGTTCTTC.

The rearrangement uses TRBV28 and TRBJ1-1; D might be TRBD1 (5 bases). From germline, CDR1 is MDHEN and CDR2 SYDVKM. Between the trimmed V and J ends, which lost 6 bases and 4 bases, there was a span of 12 bases. The CDR3 is 13 residues long. The CDR3 bases are TGTGCCAGCAGGGGCCCCGGGGGCACTGAAGCTTTCTTT. It translates to CASRGPGGTEAFF.

The genes are TRBV7-9 and TRBJ2-3, with D unresolved. The CDR3 extends over 15 amino acids. V was shortened by 1 base and J by 4 bases, with 12 bases between the two germline ends. Per the germline V gene, CDR1 is SEHNR and CDR2 is FQNEAQ (reference sequence). The CDR3 loop reads CASSLDRANPDTQYF. As DNA, the CDR3 is TGTGCCAGCAGCTTAGACCGGGCGAACCCAGATACGCAGTATTTT.

The chain employs TRBV11-1 and TRBJ2-2; the match to TRBD1 covers 8 bases. Trimming at V came to 8 bases and at J to 2 bases, leaving 7 bases not matched to a gene. The length of the CDR3 is 15 residues. In germline, CDR1 is SGHAT, CDR2 FQDESV (reference sequence). The CDR3 nucleotides read TGTGCCAGCCCCGGGGGACAGGAAAACACCGGGGAGCTGTTTTTT. Translating it yields CASPGGQENTGELFF.

Concerning this clone itself: The sample has other DNA sequences that encode this CDR3 too. The chain joins TRBV18 to TRBJ2-5, with a weak D call TRBD1 (6 bases). This CDR3 region has 13 residues. Trimming pared 2 bases from V and 2 bases from J, leaving 6 bases between. CDR1 and CDR2 (germline): KGHSH, LQKENI. CDR3 sequence: CASSPGQQETQYF. The CDR3 DNA reads as TGTGCCAGCTCACCAGGACAGCAAGAGACCCAGTACTTC.

The J gene is TRBJ1-1, the V gene TRBV19, with 7 bases aligning to TRBD1. Germline V CDR1 and CDR2: LNHDA, SQIVND (reference sequence). The CDR3 consists of 14 residues. With 5 bases clipped from V and 0 bases from J, the junction kept 3 bases outside the gene matches. This CDR3 reads CASSEQGLNTEAFF. In nucleotides, the CDR3 is TGTGCCAGTAGTGAACAGGGGCTGAACACTGAAGCTTTCTTT.

The rearrangement joins TRBV18 to TRBJ2-7; maybe TRBD1 (6 bases). The germline V gene encodes CDR1 KGHSH and CDR2 LQKENI. Trimming removed 3 bases from V and 4 bases from J, with 22 bases in between. This CDR3 spans 17 amino acids. The CDR3 coding sequence is TGTGCCAGCTCACCCCTGGACAGAGGCCCCTCCTTTTACGAGCAGTACTTC. Encoded protein: CASSPLDRGPSFYEQYF.

Worth noting for this clone: This sample includes further DNA sequences coding for the same CDR3. The gene calls are TRBV5-1 and TRBJ1-6; 9 nucleotides match TRBD1. With V trimmed by 4 bases and J by 5 bases, 4 bases remained unmatched. CDR1 is SGHRS, CDR2 YFSETQ, per germline. The CDR3 consists of 15 residues. The CDR3, as DNA: TGCGCCAGCAGCCCCCGGGACAGGGATAATTCACCCCTCCACTTT. Protein sequence: CASSPRDRDNSPLHF.

The chain joins TRBV27 to TRBJ2-7, with 7 nucleotides matching TRBD1. Looked up from germline, CDR1 is MNHEY and CDR2 is SMNVEV (reference sequence). The CDR3 extends over 13 amino acids. The trim removed 5 bases at V and 5 bases at J, leaving 6 bases unmatched. CDR3 nucleotides: TGTGCCAGCAGTCTTTCCAGGGGGAACGAGCAGTACTTC. Its translation: CASSLSRGNEQYF.